Listed below are T cell receptor beta chains from one sample, sequenced in a study of shared T cell receptors in the human thymus. The method was immunoSEQ multiplex PCR; TCRdb's version includes in-frame clones alone and lacks a portion of them. The sample contains over 450,000 clones, 78% of which appear only once. This same sample was also part of a study on human thymus T cells.

The sample was thymocytes. The receptors here all came from a boy in the first two years of life with a congenital heart defect. The CDR3 runs from the conserved cysteine through the conserved F or W. The D gene is left open where the match is weak. The listing skips clone size in some rows; elsewhere it reads once, few, many or a size class.

cdr3_aa | cdr3_nt | v_call | clone_size | j_call | d_call
CASSPGLAGTGEQYF | TGCGCCAGCAGCCCGGGACTAGCGGGAACGGGAGAGCAGTACTTC | TRBV5-1 | . | TRBJ2-7 | TRBD2
CAIRDRFREQYF | TGTGCCATCCGGGACAGATTTCGGGAGCAGTACTTC | TRBV10-3 | once | TRBJ2-7 | TRBD1
CASSEALRREDSYEQYF | TGTGCCAGCAGTGAAGCGCTTAGGAGGGAGGACTCCTACGAGCAGTACTTC | TRBV2 | . | TRBJ2-7 | .
CASSDRQGLSYEQYF | TGTGCCAGCAGCGACCGACAGGGCCTCTCCTACGAGCAGTACTTC | TRBV7-6 | few | TRBJ2-7 | TRBD1
CASKRLGEETQYF | TGTGCCAGCAAACGTCTCGGGGAGGAGACCCAGTACTTC | TRBV6-5 | . | TRBJ2-5 | .
CASMKEGTYEQYF | TGTGCCAGCATGAAGGAGGGAACCTACGAGCAGTACTTC | TRBV25-1 | . | TRBJ2-7 | .
CASSLAGEGGTDTQYF | TGTGCCAGCAGCCTAGCGGGAGAGGGGGGTACAGATACGCAGTATTTT | TRBV28 | . | TRBJ2-3 | TRBD2
CAWSVLRNTEAFF | TGTGCCTGGAGTGTACTTAGGAACACTGAAGCTTTCTTT | TRBV30 | . | TRBJ1-1 | .
CASSLRGGPDDEQYF | TGTGCCAGCAGCTTGCGGGGAGGGCCGGATGACGAGCAGTACTTC | TRBV5-5 | . | TRBJ2-7 | TRBD2
CASSLKPQGSYNEQFF | TGCGCCAGCAGCTTGAAGCCCCAGGGGTCCTACAATGAGCAGTTCTTC | TRBV5-1 | . | TRBJ2-1 | .
CAWSHGRASGPEQFF | TGTGCCTGGAGTCATGGGAGGGCCTCTGGTCCTGAGCAGTTCTTC | TRBV30 | . | TRBJ2-1 | TRBD2
CASSVQGTTKGEAFF | TGTGCCAGCAGCGTCCAAGGGACAACCAAGGGAGAAGCTTTCTTT | TRBV9 | once | TRBJ1-1 | .
CASSCTGQGSSYEQYF | TGTGCCAGCAGCTGTACGGGACAGGGTAGCTCCTACGAGCAGTACTTC | TRBV27 | . | TRBJ2-7 | TRBD1
CASWGVRGNQPQHF | TGCGCCAGCTGGGGGGTAAGGGGCAATCAGCCCCAGCATTTT | TRBV10-1 | few | TRBJ1-5 | .
CASSMGASNEKLFF | TGTGCCAGTAGTATGGGGGCCTCTAATGAAAAACTGTTTTTT | TRBV19 | once | TRBJ1-4 | .
CASSDRGIGEKLFF | TGTGCCAGCAGTGACAGGGGGATTGGTGAAAAACTGTTTTTT | TRBV25-1 | . | TRBJ1-4 | TRBD1
CASSPGLPGGTGELFF | TGCGCCAGCAGCCCCGGACTACCCGGTGGGACCGGGGAGCTGTTTTTT | TRBV4-1 | . | TRBJ2-2 | .
CASSKVTSPTGCNQPQHF | TGTGCCAGCAGCAAAGTGACATCACCCACAGGTTGCAATCAGCCCCAGCATTTT | TRBV21-1 | . | TRBJ1-5 | .
CASSIDTRTGPNTEAFF | TGTGCCAGTAGTATAGACACTAGAACAGGGCCGAACACTGAAGCTTTCTTT | TRBV19 | . | TRBJ1-1 | .
CASSQDGAGVNLDEQFF | TGCGCCAGCAGCCAAGATGGGGCGGGAGTAAACCTTGATGAGCAGTTCTTC | TRBV4-1 | . | TRBJ2-1 | TRBD2
CASSYSWPPGSNEQFF | TGTGCCAGCAGTTACTCCTGGCCCCCGGGATCCAATGAGCAGTTCTTC | TRBV6-5 | . | TRBJ2-1 | .
CASSQEGLAGETQYF | TGTGCCAGCAGCCAAGAAGGACTAGCGGGGGAGACCCAGTACTTC | TRBV4-2 | . | TRBJ2-5 | TRBD2
CAWSRGTGVNEQYF | TGTGCCTGGAGTCGGGGGACAGGGGTAAACGAGCAGTACTTC | TRBV30 | . | TRBJ2-7 | TRBD1
CASSPPVRALSGNTIYF | TGTGCCAGCTCACCACCCGTCAGGGCTCTCTCTGGAAACACCATATATTTT | TRBV18 | . | TRBJ1-3 | .
CASSNGPGGLAGVSNEQFF | TGTGCCAGCAGCAACGGACCGGGCGGGCTAGCGGGAGTGTCCAATGAGCAGTTCTTC | TRBV13 | few | TRBJ2-1 | TRBD2
CASSEWLAVEDTQYF | TGTGCCAGCAGTGAATGGCTAGCGGTGGAAGATACGCAGTATTTT | TRBV6-1 | . | TRBJ2-3 | TRBD2
CASSLLMAGGPVDTQYF | TGTGCCAGCAGCTTGCTTATGGCGGGAGGGCCAGTAGATACGCAGTATTTT | TRBV5-4 | . | TRBJ2-3 | TRBD2
CASSSPGEQYF | TGTGCCAGCAGTTCCCCGGGCGAGCAGTACTTC | TRBV28 | . | TRBJ2-7 | .
CASSLRSSSYNEQFF | TGTGCCAGCAGCTTACGTAGCAGCTCCTACAATGAGCAGTTCTTC | TRBV7-6 | . | TRBJ2-1 | .
CASRLGQGAPGYTF | TGTGCCAGCAGATTAGGACAGGGGGCACCAGGCTACACCTTC | TRBV6-1 | . | TRBJ1-2 | TRBD1
CASSLGANNGYTF | TGTGCCAGCAGCTTAGGAGCGAATAATGGCTACACCTTC | TRBV7-2 | . | TRBJ1-2 | .
CATSRGGRRSTDTQYF | TGTGCCACCAGCAGGGGCGGGAGGAGGAGCACAGATACGCAGTATTTT | TRBV15 | once | TRBJ2-3 | TRBD2
CASSLGSLGEAFF | TGTGCCAGCAGCTTGGGGAGCCTCGGTGAAGCTTTCTTT | TRBV5-6 | . | TRBJ1-1 | .
CATPPAGDHEQYF | TGTGCCACCCCCCCGGCAGGCGACCACGAGCAGTACTTC | TRBV6-1 | . | TRBJ2-7 | .
CASSDGPEAFF | TGTGCCAGCAGTGACGGGCCTGAAGCTTTCTTT | TRBV6-4 | few | TRBJ1-1 | .
CASSQQVPGLAGGSSYEQYF | TGCGCCAGCAGCCAACAGGTCCCGGGACTAGCGGGGGGTAGCTCCTACGAGCAGTACTTC | TRBV4-1 | once | TRBJ2-7 | TRBD2
CASSLVAEVSSYEQYF | TGCGCCAGCAGCTTGGTTGCGGAGGTCTCATCCTACGAGCAGTACTTC | TRBV5-1 | . | TRBJ2-7 | .
CASSPGLASPNTGELFF | TGTGCCAGCAGCCCGGGACTAGCTTCCCCGAACACCGGGGAGCTGTTTTTT | TRBV14 | few | TRBJ2-2 | TRBD2
CASSEYPTSGRADNEQFF | TGTGCCAGCAGTGAATACCCGACTAGCGGGAGAGCCGACAATGAGCAGTTCTTC | TRBV25-1 | few | TRBJ2-1 | TRBD2
CSVLRTDTQYF | TGCAGTGTCCTACGCACAGATACGCAGTATTTT | TRBV20-1 | few | TRBJ2-3 | .
CASRRSRDTFYEQYF | TGTGCCAGCAGGCGATCCCGGGATACTTTCTACGAGCAGTACTTC | TRBV28 | . | TRBJ2-7 | .